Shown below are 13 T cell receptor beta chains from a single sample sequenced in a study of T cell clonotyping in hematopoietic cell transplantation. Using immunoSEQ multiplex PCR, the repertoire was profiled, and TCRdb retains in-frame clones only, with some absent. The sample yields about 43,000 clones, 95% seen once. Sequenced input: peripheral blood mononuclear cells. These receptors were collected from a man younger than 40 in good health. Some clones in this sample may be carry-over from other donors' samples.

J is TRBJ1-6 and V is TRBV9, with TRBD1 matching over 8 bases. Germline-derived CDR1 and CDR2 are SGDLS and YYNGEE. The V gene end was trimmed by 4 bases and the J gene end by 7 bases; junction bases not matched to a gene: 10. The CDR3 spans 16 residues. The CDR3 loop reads CASSPRAQGANSPLHF. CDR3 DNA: TGTGCCAGCAGCCCTCGGGCCCAGGGGGCCAATTCACCCCTCCACTTT.

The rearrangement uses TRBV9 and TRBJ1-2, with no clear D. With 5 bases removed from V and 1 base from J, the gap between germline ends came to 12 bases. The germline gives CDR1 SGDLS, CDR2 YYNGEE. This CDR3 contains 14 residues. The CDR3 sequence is CASSGESGNYGYTF. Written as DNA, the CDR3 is TGTGCCAGCAGTGGGGAAAGTGGTAACTATGGCTACACCTTC.

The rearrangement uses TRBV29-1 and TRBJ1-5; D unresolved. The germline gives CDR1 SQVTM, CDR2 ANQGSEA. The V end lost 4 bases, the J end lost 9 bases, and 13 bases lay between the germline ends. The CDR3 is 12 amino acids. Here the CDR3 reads CSVVLGSPPQHF. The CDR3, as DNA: TGCAGCGTTGTGTTAGGTTCGCCGCCCCAGCATTTT.

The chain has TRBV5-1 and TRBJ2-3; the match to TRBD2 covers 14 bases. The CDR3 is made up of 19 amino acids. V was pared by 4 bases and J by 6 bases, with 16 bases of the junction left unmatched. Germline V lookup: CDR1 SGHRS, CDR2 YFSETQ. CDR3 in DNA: TGCGCCAGCAGCCCACGGCCGGGACTAGCGGGGGCGCCGAGCGATACGCAGTATTTT. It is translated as CASSPRPGLAGAPSDTQYF.

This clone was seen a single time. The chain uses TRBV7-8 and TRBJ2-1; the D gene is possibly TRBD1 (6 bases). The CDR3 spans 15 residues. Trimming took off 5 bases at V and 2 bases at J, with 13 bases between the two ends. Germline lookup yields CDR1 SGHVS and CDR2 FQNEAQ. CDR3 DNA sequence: TGTGCCAGCAGCGCTTACAGGGTCCCCTACAATGAGCAGTTCTTC. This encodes CASSAYRVPYNEQFF.

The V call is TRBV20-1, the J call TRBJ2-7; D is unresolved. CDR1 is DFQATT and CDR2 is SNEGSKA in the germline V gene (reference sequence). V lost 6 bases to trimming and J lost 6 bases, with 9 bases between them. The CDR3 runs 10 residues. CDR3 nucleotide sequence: TGCAGTGCCCGCTTGGGCGAGCAGTACTTC. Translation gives CSARLGEQYF.

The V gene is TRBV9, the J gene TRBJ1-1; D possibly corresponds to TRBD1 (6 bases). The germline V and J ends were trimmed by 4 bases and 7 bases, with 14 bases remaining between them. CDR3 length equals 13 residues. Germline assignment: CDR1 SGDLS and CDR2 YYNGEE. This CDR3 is CASSPPEGVEAFF. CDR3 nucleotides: TGTGCCAGCAGCCCCCCAGAGGGGGTTGAAGCTTTCTTT.

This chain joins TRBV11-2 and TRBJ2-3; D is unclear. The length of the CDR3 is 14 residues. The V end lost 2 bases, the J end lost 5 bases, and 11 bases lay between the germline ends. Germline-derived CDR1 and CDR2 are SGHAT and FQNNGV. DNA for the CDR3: TGTGCCAGCAGCTTAAGTCCGGACGGAGATACGCAGTATTTT. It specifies CASSLSPDGDTQYF.

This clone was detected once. The CDR3 DNA reads TGTGCCAGCAGGGGATTATTCGAAGGCTACACCTTC. It translates to CASRGLFEGYTF. The rearrangement links TRBV27 to TRBJ1-2; D uncertain. The CDR3 has 12 amino acids. V dropped 6 bases and J dropped 8 bases, with 13 bases sitting between them. Looked up from germline, CDR1 is MNHEY and CDR2 is SMNVEV (reference sequence).

The DNA of the CDR3 is TGTGCCAGCAGTTTTGGTGAGCGGTTTAGCGAGCAGTTCTTC. Its protein is CASSFGERFSEQFF. The gene calls are TRBV27 and TRBJ2-1, with D tentatively TRBD2 (5 bases). Germline-derived CDR1 and CDR2 are MNHEY and SMNVEV (reference sequence). The length of the CDR3 is 14 residues. The germline V and J ends were trimmed by 3 bases and 10 bases, with 16 bases remaining between them.

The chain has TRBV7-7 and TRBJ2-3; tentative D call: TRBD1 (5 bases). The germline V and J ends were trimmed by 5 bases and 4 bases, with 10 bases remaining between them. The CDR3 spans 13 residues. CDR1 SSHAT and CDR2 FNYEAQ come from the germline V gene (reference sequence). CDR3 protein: CASSPKGPDTQYF. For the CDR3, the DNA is TGTGCCAGCAGCCCGAAGGGGCCAGATACGCAGTATTTT.

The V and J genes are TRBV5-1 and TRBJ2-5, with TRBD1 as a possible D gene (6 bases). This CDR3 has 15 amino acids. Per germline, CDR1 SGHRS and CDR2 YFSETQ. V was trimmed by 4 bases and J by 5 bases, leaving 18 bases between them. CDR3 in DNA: TGCGCCAGCAGCGGAATCCAGGGGAATTGCGAGACCCAGTACTTC. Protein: CASSGIQGNCETQYF.

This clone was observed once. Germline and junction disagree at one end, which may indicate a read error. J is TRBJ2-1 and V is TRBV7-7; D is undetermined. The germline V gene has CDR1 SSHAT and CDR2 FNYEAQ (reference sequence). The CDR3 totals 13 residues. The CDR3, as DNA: TGTGCTAGCAGCTTAGGTAGTAGCAATGAGCAGTTCTTC. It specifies CASSLGSSNEQFF.